Listed here are 31 T cell receptor beta chains from one sample, sequenced in a study of shared clonotypes between healthy human individuals. Sequencing used immunoSEQ multiplex PCR; TCRdb keeps in-frame clones, though not all of them. The table has 470,000 or so clones, about 72% seen once; the top ten hold approximately 12%. Sequencing used PBMCs. The receptors originated from a woman in her 40s in good health. Some clones in this sample may be carry-over from other donors' samples.

The chain recombines TRBV10-2 with TRBJ1-5; D is ambiguous. This CDR3 contains 15 residues. The ends were cut back, 0 bases at V and 6 bases at J, with 12 bases in the middle. Per the germline V gene, CDR1 is WSHSY and CDR2 is SAAADI. The CDR3 DNA sequence: TGCGCCAGCAGTGAGTCGAGATTAGCGGGTCAGCCCCAGCATTTT. Translating it yields CASSESRLAGQPQHF.

This sequence joins TRBV2 and TRBJ2-7; 11 bases line up with TRBD2. The V gene end was trimmed by 6 bases and the J gene end by 2 bases; junction bases not matched to a gene: 6. CDR3 length equals 15 residues. Germline CDR1 and CDR2: SNHLY and FYNNEI. The CDR3 loop reads CASRPTSGNTYEQYF. CDR3 sequence (DNA): TGTGCCAGCAGACCGACTAGCGGGAACACCTACGAGCAGTACTTC.

The chain employs TRBV6-1 and TRBJ1-2; the D gene is possibly TRBD1 (6 bases). The germline V gene encodes CDR1 MNHNS and CDR2 SASEGT. Trimming removed 6 bases from V and 3 bases from J, with 14 bases in between. This CDR3 contains 14 residues. The DNA of the CDR3 is TGTGCCAGCAGCGTGGACAGCTTTGACTATGGCTACACCTTC. Protein product: CASSVDSFDYGYTF.

The rearrangement joins TRBV5-5 to TRBJ2-4; D unresolved. The germline CDR1 and CDR2 sequences are SGHKS and YYEKEE (reference sequence). The CDR3 loop spans 11 amino acids. V lost 0 bases and J 7 bases, leaving 2 bases between the germline ends. The CDR3 DNA reads as TGTGCCAGCAGCTTGGGGAACATTCAGTACTTC. It encodes CASSLGNIQYF.

In the case of this clone: The germline gene is not matched at one end of the junction; a read error may be the cause. The chain carries TRBV30 and TRBJ2-7; D remains ambiguous. The CDR3 extends over 14 amino acids. Germline values: CDR1 GTSNPN, CDR2 SVGIG (reference sequence). DNA of the CDR3: TGTACCTGGACCTCCGGGCCCCTTAACTACGAGCAGTACTTC. The encoded protein is CTWTSGPLNYEQYF.

This chain links TRBV5-1 with TRBJ2-2; D unclear. V dropped 1 base and J dropped 4 bases, with 11 bases sitting between them. This CDR3 has 15 residues. The germline gives CDR1 SGHRS, CDR2 YFSETQ. The CDR3 reads CASSLIDLSTGELFF. The CDR3, as DNA: TGCGCCAGCAGCTTGATAGATTTGTCCACCGGGGAGCTGTTTTTT.

The rearrangement joins TRBV7-3 to TRBJ2-1, with D perhaps given as TRBD1 or TRBD2 (5 bases each). Per germline, CDR1 SGHTA and CDR2 FQGTGA. The CDR3 runs 16 residues. The V end was cut by 0 bases, the J end by 0 bases, with 9 bases between. CDR3 DNA sequence: TGTGCCAGCAGCTTAACGAGGGGCCCCTCCTACAATGAGCAGTTCTTC. This codes for CASSLTRGPSYNEQFF. Full variable domain (rest looked up from reference TRBV7-3 and TRBJ2-1): GAGVSQTPSNKVTEKGKYVELRCDPISGHTALYWYRQSLGQGPEFLIYFQGTGAADDSGLPNDRFFAVRPEGSVSTLKIQRTERGDSAVYLCASSLTRGPSYNEQFFGPGTRLTVL.

This clone has at least ten counts. This same CDR3 is encoded by further DNA sequences in the sample. This sequence joins TRBV7-2 and TRBJ2-7; 10 bases are shared with TRBD2. V shed 5 bases and J 3 bases; nucleotides not matched to a gene: 10. This CDR3 is built from 16 residues. CDR1 is SGHTA, CDR2 FQGNSA, per germline. This chain's CDR3 is CASSPSGTSVYYEQYF. DNA for the CDR3: TGTGCCAGCAGCCCATCCGGGACTAGCGTGTACTACGAGCAGTACTTC.

This clone was recorded many times. The sample carries other DNA sequences with the same CDR3. V is TRBV9 and J is TRBJ1-5; D possibly corresponds to TRBD1 (6 bases). Germline loops: CDR1 SGDLS, CDR2 YYNGEE. The CDR3 runs 15 residues. V lost 4 bases and J lost 3, with 14 bases in between. The CDR3 DNA reads TGTGCCAGCAGCAAAGGGGGGGCTCCCAATCAGCCCCAGCATTTT. Translated, it gives CASSKGGAPNQPQHF. The full variable domain, its missing parts supplied by reference TRBV9 and TRBJ1-5, is DSGVTQTPKHLITATGQRVTLRCSPRSGDLSVYWYQQSLDQGLQFLIQYYNGEERAKGNILERFSAQQFPDLHSELNLSSLELGDSALYFCASSKGGAPNQPQHFGDGTRLSIL.

To note about this clone: One end of the junction is discordant with germline, which a read error may explain. The chain links TRBV9 to TRBJ2-1, with D possibly being TRBD2 (6 bases). CDR1 is SGDLS, CDR2 YYNGEE, per germline. This CDR3 has 15 amino acids. For the CDR3, the DNA is TGTGCCAGCAGCGTGGAGGGAGCTACCTACGATGAGCAGTTCTTC. It encodes CASSVEGATYDEQFF.

The chain recombines TRBV28 with TRBJ2-5; D not certain. Trimming pared 1 base from V and 0 bases from J, leaving 9 bases between. The CDR3 has 15 amino acids. Looked up from germline, CDR1 is MDHEN and CDR2 is SYDVKM. CDR3 residues: CASSLSVSYQETQYF. The CDR3 DNA reads TGTGCCAGCAGTTTATCGGTCTCGTACCAAGAGACCCAGTACTTC.

The genes are TRBV5-1 and TRBJ1-2; 7 bases are shared with TRBD1. The CDR3 has 14 amino acids. Per the germline V gene, CDR1 is SGHRS and CDR2 is YFSETQ. The junction had 2 bases not matched to a gene; V was cut back by 0 bases and J by 3 bases. The CDR3, as DNA: TGCGCCAGCAGCTTGGACACAGGGGACTATGGCTACACCTTC. Protein: CASSLDTGDYGYTF.

The chain uses TRBV7-2 and TRBJ2-1, with no clear D. CDR1 is SGHTA, CDR2 FQGNSA, per germline. V lost 4 bases, J lost 8 bases, and 18 bases lay in between. CDR3 length equals 15 residues. The DNA for the CDR3 is TGTGCCAGCAGCTCCGACTCCCGCGAATGGGATGAGCAGTTCTTC. It encodes CASSSDSREWDEQFF.

This chain uses TRBV19 with TRBJ2-7; possibly TRBD1 for D (6 bases). The CDR3 length is 14 residues. Per germline, CDR1 LNHDA and CDR2 SQIVND (reference sequence). Trimming took 5 bases from V and 4 from J, leaving 15 bases between them. CDR3 amino acids: CASSPGTSSYEQYF. The CDR3, as DNA: TGTGCCAGTAGTCCCGGGACAAGCAGTTACGAGCAGTACTTC.

This chain connects TRBV7-8 to TRBJ2-7, with D perhaps assigned TRBD1 or TRBD2 (5 bases each). CDR3 length equals 13 residues. V was shortened by 3 bases and J by 7 bases, with 13 bases between the two germline ends. Looked up from germline, CDR1 is SGHVS and CDR2 is FQNEAQ. The CDR3: CASSLGVVGEQYF. DNA of the CDR3: TGTGCCAGCAGCTTGGGGGTAGTAGGGGAGCAGTACTTC.

The chain recombines TRBV7-9 with TRBJ2-1; maybe TRBD1 (5 bases). V lost 5 bases and J 4 bases, leaving 9 bases between the germline ends. Per germline, CDR1 SEHNR and CDR2 FQNEAQ (reference sequence). The CDR3 is 13 residues long. CDR3 region: CASSLTEYNEQFF. The CDR3 region has the DNA TGTGCCAGCAGCCTGACAGAATACAATGAGCAGTTCTTC.

Only one count was recorded for this clone. The rearrangement uses TRBV2 and TRBJ1-2; TRBD1 might be the D (6 bases). The germline CDR1 and CDR2 sequences are SNHLY and FYNNEI. This CDR3 region has 14 residues. Trimming took 7 bases from V and 5 from J, leaving 17 bases between them. The CDR3 loop reads CASNLLTGPYGYTF. CDR3 bases: TGTGCCAGCAACCTCCTCACAGGGCCGTATGGCTACACCTTC.

The chain is built from TRBV11-2 and TRBJ2-1, with a weak D call TRBD2 (5 bases). Trimming removed 5 bases at V and 0 bases at J, with 11 bases between. The length of the CDR3 is 15 residues. CDR1 is SGHAT, CDR2 FQNNGV, per germline. The DNA for the CDR3 is TGTGCCAGCAGCCATGACCGGGGCTCCTACAATGAGCAGTTCTTC. The encoded protein is CASSHDRGSYNEQFF.

The chain couples TRBV10-2 to TRBJ1-6, with TRBD1 matching 8 bases. Germline V gives CDR1 WSHSY, CDR2 SAAADI. This CDR3 comprises 13 residues. Trimming cost V 5 bases and J 7 bases; bases outside gene matches: 1. This CDR3 is CASSWTGNSPLHF. In DNA form, the CDR3 reads TGCGCCAGCAGTTGGACAGGGAATTCACCCCTCCACTTT.

This chain links TRBV7-8 with TRBJ1-1; D perhaps matches TRBD1 (6 bases). Germline-derived CDR1 and CDR2 are SGHVS and FQNEAQ. This CDR3 contains 16 residues. V lost 2 bases to trimming and J lost 0 bases, with 13 bases between them. CDR3 in DNA: TGTGCCAGCAGCTTATCCCCAGGGGCCTTGAACACTGAAGCTTTCTTT. Its protein product is CASSLSPGALNTEAFF.

The chain joins TRBV30 to TRBJ2-3; TRBD1 aligns across 8 bases. This CDR3 spans 14 amino acids. The V segment lost 6 bases and the J segment 5 bases; nucleotides outside the gene matches: 10. Germline-derived CDR1 and CDR2 are GTSNPN and SVGIG (reference sequence). In nucleotides, the CDR3 is TGTGCCTGTCTGCAGGGGGCAGGTGGAGATACGCAGTATTTT. Its protein product is CACLQGAGGDTQYF.

The V gene is TRBV27, the J gene TRBJ2-1; D is unresolved. Germline loops: CDR1 MNHEY, CDR2 SMNVEV (reference sequence). The CDR3 consists of 14 residues. V shed 5 bases and J shed 4 bases, with 12 bases lying between them. This CDR3 reads CASSPDPRYNEQFF. The CDR3 DNA reads TGTGCCAGCAGTCCCGACCCGAGATACAATGAGCAGTTCTTC.

The V call is TRBV5-1, the J call TRBJ2-1; D is ambiguous. The CDR3 spans 14 residues. Trimming removed 0 bases at V and 5 bases at J, with 9 bases between. Germline V gives CDR1 SGHRS, CDR2 YFSETQ. The CDR3 loop is CASSLARADNEQFF. The CDR3 nucleotides are TGCGCCAGCAGCTTGGCCCGGGCAGACAATGAGCAGTTCTTC.

The chain has TRBV7-9 and TRBJ2-7; D might be TRBD1 (5 bases). Germline CDR1 is SEHNR and CDR2 is FQNEAQ (reference sequence). This CDR3 region has 12 residues. Trimming took 5 bases from V and 2 from J, leaving 7 bases between them. The CDR3 bases are TGTGCCAGCAGCCTACAGGCCTACGAGCAGTACTTC. This sequence encodes CASSLQAYEQYF.

This chain links TRBV6-5 with TRBJ1-6; maybe TRBD1 (5 bases). Germline assignment: CDR1 MNHEY and CDR2 SVGAGI. With 2 bases removed from V and 6 bases from J, the gap between germline ends came to 11 bases. There are 15 residues in the CDR3. The CDR3 bases are TGTGCCAGCAGTTACGACAGCGCCAGTAATTCACCCCTCCACTTT. Its protein is CASSYDSASNSPLHF.

This clone was counted a few times. V is TRBV6-1 and J is TRBJ1-1; tentative D call: TRBD1 (5 bases). This CDR3 contains 15 residues. V shed 1 base and J shed 1 base, with 10 bases lying between them. The germline CDR1 and CDR2 sequences are MNHNS and SASEGT. CDR3 nucleotide sequence: TGTGCCAGCAGTGAAGGAGCAGGGCCGAACACTGAAGCTTTCTTT. It specifies CASSEGAGPNTEAFF.

On this clone itself: Other DNA sequences from this sample encode an identical CDR3 as well. V gene TRBV18 combines with J gene TRBJ2-7; tentatively, D is TRBD2 (5 bases). CDR1 is KGHSH, CDR2 LQKENI, per germline. The V end was cut by 3 bases, the J end by 4 bases, with 10 bases between. The CDR3 contains 13 residues. The CDR3 region is CASSPRGGYEQYF. The CDR3 DNA reads TGTGCCAGCTCACCCCGCGGCGGGTACGAGCAGTACTTC.

The rearrangement links TRBV5-4 to TRBJ2-2, with 12 bases aligning to TRBD2. Losses at the gene ends were 2 bases for V and 6 bases for J; bases not matched to a gene: 5. CDR1 is SGHNT and CDR2 is YYREEE in the germline V gene (reference sequence). The CDR3 covers 16 residues. CDR3 region: CASSFGLAGRSGELFF. The CDR3 DNA follows: TGTGCCAGCAGCTTCGGACTAGCGGGAAGGTCCGGGGAGCTGTTTTTT. The entire variable domain, with the rest obtained from reference TRBV5-4 and TRBJ2-2, is as follows: ETGVTQSPTHLIKTRGQQVTLRCSSQSGHNTVSWYQQALGQGPQFIFQYYREEENGRGNFPPRFSGLQFPNYSSELNVNALELDDSALYLCASSFGLAGRSGELFFGEGSRLTVL.

This clone was observed many times. V and J are TRBV2 and TRBJ2-1; D is possibly TRBD2 (6 bases). This CDR3 has 16 amino acids. Trimming stripped 6 bases from V and 1 base from J, with 16 bases between. Looked up from germline, CDR1 is SNHLY and CDR2 is FYNNEI. CDR3 sequence reads: CASRAGLGLSYNEQFF. The CDR3 DNA sequence: TGTGCCAGCAGGGCCGGTTTGGGACTGTCCTACAATGAGCAGTTCTTC.

The chain recombines TRBV6-6 with TRBJ2-5, with D perhaps TRBD2 (5 bases). The CDR3 runs to 13 residues. The germline V and J ends were trimmed by 5 bases and 2 bases, with 9 bases remaining between them. The germline gives CDR1 MNHNY, CDR2 SVGAGI (reference sequence). CDR3 protein: CASSPPGQETQYF. For the CDR3, the DNA is TGTGCCAGCAGTCCTCCGGGACAAGAGACCCAGTACTTC.

V gene TRBV6-6 combines with J gene TRBJ1-2; D uncertain. V lost 2 bases, J lost 4 bases, and 8 bases lay in between. The CDR3 extends over 13 amino acids. Germline V gene lookup returns CDR1 MNHNY and CDR2 SVGAGI (reference sequence). CDR3 coding DNA: TGTGCCAGCAGTTACGGGCCGATCTATGGCTACACCTTC. It yields the protein CASSYGPIYGYTF.